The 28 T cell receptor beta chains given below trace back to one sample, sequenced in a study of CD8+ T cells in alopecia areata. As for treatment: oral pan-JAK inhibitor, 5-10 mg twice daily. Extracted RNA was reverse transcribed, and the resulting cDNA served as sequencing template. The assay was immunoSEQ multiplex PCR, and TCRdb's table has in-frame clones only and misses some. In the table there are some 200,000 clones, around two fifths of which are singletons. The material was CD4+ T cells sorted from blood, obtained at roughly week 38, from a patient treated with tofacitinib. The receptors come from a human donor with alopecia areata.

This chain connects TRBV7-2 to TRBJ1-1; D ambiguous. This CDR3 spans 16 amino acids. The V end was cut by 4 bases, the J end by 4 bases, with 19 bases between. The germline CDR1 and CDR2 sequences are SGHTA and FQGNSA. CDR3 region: CASSSPTVLLGTEAFF. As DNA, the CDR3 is TGTGCCAGCAGCTCACCGACGGTCCTCCTAGGCACTGAAGCTTTCTTT.

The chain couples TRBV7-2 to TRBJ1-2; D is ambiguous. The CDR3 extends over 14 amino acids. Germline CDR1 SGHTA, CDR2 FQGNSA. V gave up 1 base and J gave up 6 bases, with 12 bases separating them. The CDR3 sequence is CASSLVAGTNGYTF. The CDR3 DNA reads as TGTGCCAGCAGCTTAGTGGCGGGAACGAATGGCTACACCTTC.

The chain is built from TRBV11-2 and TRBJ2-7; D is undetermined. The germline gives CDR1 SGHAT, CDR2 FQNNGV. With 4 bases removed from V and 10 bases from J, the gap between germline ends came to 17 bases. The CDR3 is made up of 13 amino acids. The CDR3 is CASSSTTQILQYF. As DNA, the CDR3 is TGTGCCAGCAGCTCCACGACCCAGATCCTCCAGTACTTC.

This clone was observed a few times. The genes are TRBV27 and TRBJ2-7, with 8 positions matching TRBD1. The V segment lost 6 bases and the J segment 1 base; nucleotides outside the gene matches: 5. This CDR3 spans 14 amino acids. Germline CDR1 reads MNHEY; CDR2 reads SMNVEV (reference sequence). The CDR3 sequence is CASSPDRGSYEQYF. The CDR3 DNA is TGTGCCAGCAGCCCTGACAGGGGTTCCTACGAGCAGTACTTC.

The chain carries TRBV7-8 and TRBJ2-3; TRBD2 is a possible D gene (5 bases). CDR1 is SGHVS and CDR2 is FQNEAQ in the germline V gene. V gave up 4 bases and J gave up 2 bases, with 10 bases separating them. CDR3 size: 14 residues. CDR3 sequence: CASSSLASTDTQYF. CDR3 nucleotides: TGTGCCAGCAGCTCTTTAGCGTCCACAGATACGCAGTATTTT.

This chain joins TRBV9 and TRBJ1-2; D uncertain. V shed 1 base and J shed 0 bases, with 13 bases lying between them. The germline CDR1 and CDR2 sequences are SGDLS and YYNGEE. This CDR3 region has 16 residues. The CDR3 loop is CASSVWSTNSNYGYTF. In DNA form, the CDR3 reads TGTGCCAGCAGCGTATGGAGTACTAATTCTAACTATGGCTACACCTTC.

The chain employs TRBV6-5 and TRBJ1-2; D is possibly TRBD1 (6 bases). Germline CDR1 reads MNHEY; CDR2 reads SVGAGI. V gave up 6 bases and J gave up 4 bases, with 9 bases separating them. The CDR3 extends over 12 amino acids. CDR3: CASSQDSYGYTF. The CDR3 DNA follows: TGTGCCAGCAGCCAGGACAGCTATGGCTACACCTTC.

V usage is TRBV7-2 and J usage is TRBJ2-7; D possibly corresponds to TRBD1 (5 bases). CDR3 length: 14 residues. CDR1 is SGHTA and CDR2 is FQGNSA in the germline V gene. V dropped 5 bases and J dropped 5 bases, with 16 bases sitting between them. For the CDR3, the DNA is TGTGCCAGCAGCACCCGGCAGGGTGGCCACGAGCAGTACTTC. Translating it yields CASSTRQGGHEQYF.

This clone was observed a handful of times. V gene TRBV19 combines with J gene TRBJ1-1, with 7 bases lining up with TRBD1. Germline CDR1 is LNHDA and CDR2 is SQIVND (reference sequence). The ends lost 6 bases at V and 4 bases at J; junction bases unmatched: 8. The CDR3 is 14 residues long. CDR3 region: CASSQNRGVTEAFF. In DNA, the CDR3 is TGTGCCAGTAGCCAGAACAGGGGTGTCACTGAAGCTTTCTTT.

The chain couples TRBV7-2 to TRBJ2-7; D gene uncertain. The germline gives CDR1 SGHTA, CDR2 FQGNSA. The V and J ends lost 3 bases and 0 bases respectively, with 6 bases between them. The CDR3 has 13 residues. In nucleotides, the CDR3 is TGTGCCAGCAGCTTTGCCAGCTCCTACGAGCAGTACTTC. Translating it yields CASSFASSYEQYF.

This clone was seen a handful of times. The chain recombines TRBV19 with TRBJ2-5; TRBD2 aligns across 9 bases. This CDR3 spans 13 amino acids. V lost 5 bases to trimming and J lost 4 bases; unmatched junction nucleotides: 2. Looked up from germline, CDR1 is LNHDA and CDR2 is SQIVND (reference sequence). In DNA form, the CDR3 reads TGTGCCAGTAGTCCGACTAGCGGAGAGACCCAGTACTTC. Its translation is CASSPTSGETQYF.

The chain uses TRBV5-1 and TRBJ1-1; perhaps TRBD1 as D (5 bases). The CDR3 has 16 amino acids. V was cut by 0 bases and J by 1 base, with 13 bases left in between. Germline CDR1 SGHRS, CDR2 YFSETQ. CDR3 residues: CASSLGVGTANTEAFF. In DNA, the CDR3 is TGCGCCAGCAGCTTGGGAGTCGGGACGGCGAACACTGAAGCTTTCTTT.

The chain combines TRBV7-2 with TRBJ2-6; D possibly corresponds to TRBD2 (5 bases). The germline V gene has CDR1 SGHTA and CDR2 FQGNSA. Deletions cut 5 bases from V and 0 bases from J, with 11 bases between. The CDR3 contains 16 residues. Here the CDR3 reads CASSKGLNSGANVLTF. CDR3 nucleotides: TGTGCCAGCAGCAAAGGACTGAACTCTGGGGCCAACGTCCTGACTTTC.

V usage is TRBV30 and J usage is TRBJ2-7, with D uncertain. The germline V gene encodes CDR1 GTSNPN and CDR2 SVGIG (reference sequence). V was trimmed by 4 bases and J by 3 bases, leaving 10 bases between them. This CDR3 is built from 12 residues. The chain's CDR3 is CAWTATDYEQYF. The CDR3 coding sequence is TGTGCCTGGACGGCTACAGACTACGAGCAGTACTTC.

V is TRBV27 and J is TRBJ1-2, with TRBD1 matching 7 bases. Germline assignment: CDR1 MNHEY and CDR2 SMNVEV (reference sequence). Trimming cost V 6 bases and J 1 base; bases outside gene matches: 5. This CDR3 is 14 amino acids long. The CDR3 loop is CASRRQGGNYGYTF. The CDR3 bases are TGTGCCAGCAGGCGACAGGGAGGTAACTATGGCTACACCTTC.

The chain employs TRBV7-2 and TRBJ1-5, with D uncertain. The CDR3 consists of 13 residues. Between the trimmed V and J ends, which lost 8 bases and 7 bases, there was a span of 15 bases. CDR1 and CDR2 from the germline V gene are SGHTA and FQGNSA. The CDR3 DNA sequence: TGTGCCAGCTCGTCTGATCAGGTGCAGCCCCAGCATTTT. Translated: CASSSDQVQPQHF. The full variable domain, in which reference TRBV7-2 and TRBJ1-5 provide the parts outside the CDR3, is GAGVSQSPSNKVTEKGKDVELRCDPISGHTALYWYRQSLGQGLEFLIYFQGNSAPDKSGLPSDRFSAERTGGSVSTLTIQRTQQEDSAVYLCASSSDQVQPQHFGDGTRLSIL.

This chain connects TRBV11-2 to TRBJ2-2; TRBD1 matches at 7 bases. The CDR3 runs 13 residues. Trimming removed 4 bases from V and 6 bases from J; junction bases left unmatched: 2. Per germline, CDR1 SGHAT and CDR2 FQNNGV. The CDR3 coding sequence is TGTGCCAGCAGCTCTACAGGGGCCGGGGAGCTGTTTTTT. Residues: CASSSTGAGELFF.

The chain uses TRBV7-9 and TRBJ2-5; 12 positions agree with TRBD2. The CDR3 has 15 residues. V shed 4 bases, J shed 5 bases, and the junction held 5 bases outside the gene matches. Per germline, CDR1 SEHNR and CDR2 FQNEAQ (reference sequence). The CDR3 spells CASSSGLAGMETQYF. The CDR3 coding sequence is TGTGCCAGCAGCTCAGGACTAGCGGGAATGGAGACCCAGTACTTC.

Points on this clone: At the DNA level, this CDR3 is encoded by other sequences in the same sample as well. CDR3 in amino acids: CASSLGGRTDTQYF. Here the CDR3 DNA reads TGTGCCAGCAGCTTAGGAGGGCGCACAGATACGCAGTATTTT. This chain links TRBV11-2 with TRBJ2-3; the D gene is possibly TRBD2 (5 bases). CDR3 size: 14 residues. Germline CDR1 and CDR2: SGHAT and FQNNGV. Trimming took off 1 base at V and 1 base at J, with 6 bases between the two ends.

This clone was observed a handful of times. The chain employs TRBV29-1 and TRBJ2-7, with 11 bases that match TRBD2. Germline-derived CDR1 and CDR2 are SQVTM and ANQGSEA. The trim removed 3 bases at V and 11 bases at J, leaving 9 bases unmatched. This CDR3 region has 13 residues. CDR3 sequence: CSVDTLAGGGEYF. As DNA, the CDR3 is TGCAGCGTTGATACCCTAGCGGGAGGAGGGGAGTACTTC.

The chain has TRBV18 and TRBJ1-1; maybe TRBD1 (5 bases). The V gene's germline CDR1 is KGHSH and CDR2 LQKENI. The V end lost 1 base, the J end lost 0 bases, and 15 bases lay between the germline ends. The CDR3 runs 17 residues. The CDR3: CASSPRGVRQLNTEAFF. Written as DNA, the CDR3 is TGTGCCAGCTCACCACGAGGAGTGAGACAGTTGAACACTGAAGCTTTCTTT.

This chain's CDR3 is CASSSAGVGPQHF. CDR3 DNA sequence: TGTGCCAGCAGTTCCGCAGGGGTTGGCCCCCAGCATTTT. The V and J genes are TRBV6-5 and TRBJ1-5; D is perhaps TRBD1 (6 bases). Trimming stripped 4 bases from V and 10 bases from J, with 14 bases between. Germline V CDR1 and CDR2: MNHEY, SVGAGI. The CDR3 sequence is 13 residues long.

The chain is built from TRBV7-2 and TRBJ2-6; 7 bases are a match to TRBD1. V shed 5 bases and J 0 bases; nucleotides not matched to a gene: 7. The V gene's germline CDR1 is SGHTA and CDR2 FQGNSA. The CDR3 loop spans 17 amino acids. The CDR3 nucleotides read TGTGCCAGCAGCCCACTGACAGGGATCTCTGGGGCCAACGTCCTGACTTTC. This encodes CASSPLTGISGANVLTF.

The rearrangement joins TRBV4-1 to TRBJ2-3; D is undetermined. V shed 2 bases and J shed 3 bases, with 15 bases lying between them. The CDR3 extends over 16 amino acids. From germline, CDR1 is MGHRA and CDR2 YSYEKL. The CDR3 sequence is CASSQINVRGTDTQYF. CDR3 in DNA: TGCGCCAGCAGCCAAATTAACGTCCGTGGAACAGATACGCAGTATTTT.

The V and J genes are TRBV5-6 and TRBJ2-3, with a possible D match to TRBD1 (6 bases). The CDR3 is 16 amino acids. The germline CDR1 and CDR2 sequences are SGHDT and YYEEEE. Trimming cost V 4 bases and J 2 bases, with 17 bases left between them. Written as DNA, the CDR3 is TGTGCCAGCAGCCATCGGACAGCGTCAAACACAGATACGCAGTATTTT. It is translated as CASSHRTASNTDTQYF.

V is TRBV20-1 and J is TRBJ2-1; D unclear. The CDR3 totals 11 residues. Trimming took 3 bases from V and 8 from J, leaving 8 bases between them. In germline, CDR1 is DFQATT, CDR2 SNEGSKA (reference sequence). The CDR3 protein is CSASRSHEQFF. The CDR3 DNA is TGCAGTGCTAGCCGGAGCCATGAGCAGTTCTTC.

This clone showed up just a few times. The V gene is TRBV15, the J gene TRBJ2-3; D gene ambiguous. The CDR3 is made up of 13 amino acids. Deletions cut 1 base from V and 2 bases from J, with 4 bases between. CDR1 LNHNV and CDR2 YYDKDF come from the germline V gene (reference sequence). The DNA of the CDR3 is TGTGCCACCAGCAGAGTTGCCACAGATACGCAGTATTTT. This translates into CATSRVATDTQYF.

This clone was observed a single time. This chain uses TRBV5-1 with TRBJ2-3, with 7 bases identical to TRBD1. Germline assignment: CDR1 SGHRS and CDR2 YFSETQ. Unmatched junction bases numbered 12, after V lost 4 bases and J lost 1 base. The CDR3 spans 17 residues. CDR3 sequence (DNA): TGCGCCAGCAGCCCGTCGACAGGGAGAATAGGCACAGATACGCAGTATTTT. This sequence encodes CASSPSTGRIGTDTQYF.